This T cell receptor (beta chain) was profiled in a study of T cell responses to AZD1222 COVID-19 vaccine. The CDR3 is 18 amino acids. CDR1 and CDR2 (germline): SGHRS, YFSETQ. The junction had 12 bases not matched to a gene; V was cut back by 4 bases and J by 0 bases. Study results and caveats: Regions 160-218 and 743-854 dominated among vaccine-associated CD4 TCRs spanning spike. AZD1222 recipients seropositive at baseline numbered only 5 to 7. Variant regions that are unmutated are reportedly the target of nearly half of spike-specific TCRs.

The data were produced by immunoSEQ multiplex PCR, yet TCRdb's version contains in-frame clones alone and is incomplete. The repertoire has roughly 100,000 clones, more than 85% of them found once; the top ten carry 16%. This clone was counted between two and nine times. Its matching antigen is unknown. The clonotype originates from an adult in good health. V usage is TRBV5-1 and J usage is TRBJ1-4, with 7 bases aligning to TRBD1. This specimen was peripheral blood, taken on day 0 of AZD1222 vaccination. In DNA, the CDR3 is TGCGCCAGCAGCCTTTACCGGACAGGAACCACAACTAATGAAAAACTGTTTTTT. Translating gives CASSLYRTGTTTNEKLFF.